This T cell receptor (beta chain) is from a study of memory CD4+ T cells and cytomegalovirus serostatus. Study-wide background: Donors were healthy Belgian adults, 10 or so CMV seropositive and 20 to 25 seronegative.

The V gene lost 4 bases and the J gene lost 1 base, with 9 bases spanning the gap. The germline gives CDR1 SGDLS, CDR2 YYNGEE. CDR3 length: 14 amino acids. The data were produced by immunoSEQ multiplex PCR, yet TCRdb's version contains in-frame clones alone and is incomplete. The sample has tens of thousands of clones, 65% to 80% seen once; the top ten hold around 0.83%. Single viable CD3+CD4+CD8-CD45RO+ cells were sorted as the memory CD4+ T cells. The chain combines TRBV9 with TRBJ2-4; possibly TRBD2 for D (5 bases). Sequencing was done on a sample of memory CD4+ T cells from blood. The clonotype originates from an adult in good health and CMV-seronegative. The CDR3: CASSPSSAKNIQYF. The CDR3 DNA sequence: TGTGCCAGCAGCCCGTCTAGCGCCAAAAACATTCAGTACTTC. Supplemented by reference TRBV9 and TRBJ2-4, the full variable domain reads DSGVTQTPKHLITATGQRVTLRCSPRSGDLSVYWYQQSLDQGLQFLIQYYNGEERAKGNILERFSAQQFPDLHSELNLSSLELGDSALYFCASSPSSAKNIQYFGAGTRLSVL.